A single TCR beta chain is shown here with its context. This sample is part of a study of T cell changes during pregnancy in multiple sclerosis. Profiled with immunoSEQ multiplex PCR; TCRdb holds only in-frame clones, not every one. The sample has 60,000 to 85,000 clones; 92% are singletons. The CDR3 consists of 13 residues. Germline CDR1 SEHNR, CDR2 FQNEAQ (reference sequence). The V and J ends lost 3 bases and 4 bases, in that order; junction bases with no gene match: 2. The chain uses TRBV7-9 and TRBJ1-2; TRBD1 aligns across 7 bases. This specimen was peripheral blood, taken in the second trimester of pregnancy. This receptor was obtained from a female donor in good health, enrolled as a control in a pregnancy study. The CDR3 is CASSFRDSYGYTF. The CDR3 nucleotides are TGTGCCAGCAGCTTCCGGGACAGCTATGGCTACACCTTC.